This T cell receptor (beta chain) was obtained from a study of a mutant IDH1 vaccine in newly diagnosed glioma. Across the study: Therapy received beforehand was radiotherapy, temozolomide, or both, with most patients given both.

Time point denoted: week 11, during vaccination. Every vaccine dose comprised 300 ug of mutant IDH1 20-mer peptide plus topical imiquimod. This CDR3 has 15 residues. CDR1 is SGHRS, CDR2 YFSETQ, per germline. The V gene lost 4 bases and the J gene lost 0 bases, with 11 bases spanning the gap. As concerns this clone: The antigen remains undetermined.

The assay was immunoSEQ multiplex PCR, and TCRdb's table has in-frame clones only and misses some. The table lists some 120,000 clones, about four fifths of them singletons. This sequence originates from a man aged 35-49 years with glioma. Sequences were derived from PBMCs, sampled from a glioma patient whose treatment included an IDH1 peptide vaccine. This chain joins TRBV5-1 and TRBJ1-3, with a tentative D call TRBD1 (5 bases). The CDR3 protein is CASSTDRNSGNTIYF. The DNA of the CDR3 is TGCGCCAGCAGCACCGACAGAAACTCTGGAAACACCATATATTTT. Together with reference TRBV5-1 and TRBJ1-3, the CDR3 gives the full variable domain: KAGVTQTPRYLIKTRGQQVTLSCSPISGHRSVSWYQQTPGQGLQFLFEYFSETQRNKGNFPGRFSGRQFSNSRSEMNVSTLELGDSALYLCASSTDRNSGNTIYFGEGSWLTVV.